This TCR beta chain is from a study of blood T cells in healthy people across ages (dated by TCRdb to 2013 to 2016). About the investigation overall: Template switching captured roughly one uniquely barcoded TCR beta cDNA molecule per two T cells in model experiments. Age-related changes in TCR beta repertoire diversity were measured in the study by deep sequencing normalized with unique cDNA molecular identifiers. Donors were grouped into four age groups: young (average 16 years), middle-aged (roughly 37), aged (about 60) and long-lived (around 80). To avoid experimental bias, donors of different ages were distributed randomly across sequencing lanes. Two additional independent replicas of 1 million unique cDNA reads from the same blood draw were analyzed for two donors (one aged 18 to 30 and one aged 80 or older). Study-wide findings and limitations: Observed TCR beta diversity correlated strongly with the percentage of naive T cells measured by flow cytometry. Compared with the aged group, more naive CD4+ T cells, fewer expanded clones and increased TCR diversity were shown by the long-lived group, suggesting age selection. Since profiling was done on bulk unsorted PBMCs, naive and antigen-experienced compartments could not be conclusively compared. Observed TCR beta diversity per million T cells fell roughly linearly with age, and a significant reduction was already apparent by age around 36. The CMV infection status of donors was not known, potentially confounding age-related changes in expanded clonotypes. Estimates of total diversity based on one million sequenced T cells were regarded as lower bounds and as underestimates.

The library was made by 5' RACE. This sample was sequenced with an Illumina HiSeq 2500. The second PCR ran for roughly 7 to 12 cycles and used a J-beta primer mix along with a sample-barcoded 5' primer. Each TCR beta cDNA molecule received a unique molecular identifier from a template-switch 5' adaptor carrying 12 random nucleotides. Each sample yielded at least 2.5 million CDR3-containing paired-end reads. All of the RNA was converted into first-strand cDNA using the Mint cDNA synthesis kit, with a TRBC-specific oligonucleotide serving as the primer. After uracil-DNA glycosylase treatment, a first 18-cycle PCR used universal primers M1SS and BC2_uni_R on all cDNA. For the original study's pipeline: Normalization of each sample was performed by random selection of 1 million high-quality reads, each carrying a distinct molecular identifier. Instead of being binned into consensus sequences, reads that shared molecular identifiers were thrown out. MiTCR, with a Q25 quality threshold and the strictest error-elimination algorithm, was used for CDR3 identification, clonotype clustering and error correction. Lower-bound total TCR beta diversity was estimated with a nonparametric unseen species model using Euler transformation. Starting from the raw public reads, TCRdb applied fastp trimming at Q25, assembled clones with MiXCR and retained in-frame beta chains. Identical CDR3 proteins give one entry, which carries the most common genes and DNA. It is TCRdb's table, rather than the study itself, that gives the V and J calls and clone size. The sample has some 640,000 distinct CDR3 sequences on record, around half of them singletons. The ten largest account for around 32% of the sample.

Germline trimming amounts to 0 bases on V and 2 bases on J, with 9 as the count of junction bases outside the gene matches. According to the germline V gene (reference sequence), CDR1 reads DFQATT and CDR2 reads SNEGSKA. The CDR3 measures 16 amino acids from cysteine to phenylalanine. Of the read, only the CDR3 DNA is kept; its 48 bases are in frame from base 1. This clonotype was seen a few times. The antigen it binds to is not known. Base quality data are lacking; no much larger clone is found one base away. Donors were around 37 systemically healthy Caucasian individuals from Russia aged roughly 6 to 90 years. Around 9.8 milliliters of peripheral blood were collected from each donor into EDTA-treated Vacutainer tubes. Ficoll-Paque density-gradient centrifugation was used to isolate PBMCs, with at least 7 million obtained per sample. Trizol reagent was used to extract total RNA from the PBMCs, yielding at least 6 micrograms per sample. The percentages of naive CD45RAhigh/CD27high T cells were determined by flow cytometry on a PBMC aliquot from every donor.

This clonotype originated in a woman aged 60-70 years in good health. This sequence uses TRBV20-1 and TRBJ2-5; a stretch of 7 junction bases matches TRBD2. Sequencing input: blood. The CDR3 reads as follows: CSARDRLREWQETQYF. The DNA sequence reads TGCAGTGCTAGAGACCGATTGCGGGAGTGGCAAGAGACCCAGTACTTC.